This TCR beta chain originates from a study of T cells in Graves' hyperthyroidism and ophthalmopathy. Using RNA transcripts as the source, TCR beta CDR3 regions were amplified. With the HTBI primer set, the TCR CDR3 went through a first round of RT-PCR. TCRdb fed the multiplex PCR reads into MiXCR, producing one record per CDR3 protein. Of about 400,000 distinct CDR3 sequences in the sample, about an eighth are singletons; the top ten hold about 5%. This clonotype showed up many times. CDR3 length equals 13 residues. V lost 5 bases, J lost 1 base, and 8 bases lay in between. Sequencing was carried out using blood. The source of this sequence is a woman aged 18 to 35 with Graves' hyperthyroidism. J is TRBJ1-1 and V is TRBV12-3 or TRBV12-4; no definite D call. This CDR3 is CASSRPKNTEAFF. CDR3 coding DNA: TGTGCCAGCAGTCGCCCAAAGAACACTGAAGCTTTCTTT.